A selection of T cell receptor beta chains follows, all from one sample in a study of sequential checkpoint blockade in melanoma. Profiling relied on immunoSEQ multiplex PCR, and the TCRdb table lists in-frame clones only, not all of them. The sample records over 8,000 clones, 90% being singletons. The sample here was CD8+ T cells sorted from blood (inferred from file names), taken from a patient given nivolumab and ipilimumab in sequence. These receptors were taken from a human donor with melanoma. The CDR3 runs from the conserved cysteine through the conserved F or W.

TRBJ1-2,TRBV25-1,CASSYLGTNYGYTF
TRBJ1-2,TRBV5-6,CASTLDTWWYGYTF
TRBJ2-5,TRBV28,CASRPRGNQETQYF
TRBJ2-7,TRBV2,CASRDLAVNTYEQYF
TRBJ1-2,TRBV7-8,CASSLEGRVAGNGYTF
TRBJ2-7,TRBV2,CASSGVERDPYEQYF
TRBJ1-1,TRBV25-1,CASRTGGQAFF
TRBJ2-1,TRBV7-9,CASSSDLAGDWNEQFF
TRBJ2-7,TRBV7-9,CASSLVSTGAYEQYF
TRBJ1-1,TRBV7-9,CASSSTSLDSTEAFF
TRBJ2-7,TRBV27,CASSSWTGGSEQYF
TRBJ1-4,TRBV11-2,CASSQNYGATNEKLFF
TRBJ1-1,TRBV19,CASSINEAEAFF
TRBJ1-4,TRBV16,CASSVGTTANEKLFF
TRBJ2-7,TRBV7-2,CASSFGLAVYEQYF
TRBJ1-4,TRBV7-9,CASSLDWAGINEKLFF
TRBJ2-1,TRBV5-4,CASSELRNPGLADSGQFF
TRBJ2-7,TRBV9,CASSVGAQGAYEQYF
TRBJ1-5,TRBV27,CASSFLTGRITQPQHF
TRBJ2-7,TRBV7-9,CASTGSSYEQYF
TRBJ2-7,TRBV11-2,CASSLEAGGTYEQYF
TRBJ2-7,TRBV7-9,CASSRPGQIYEQYF
TRBJ1-3,TRBV28,CASSPWGTVSGNTIYF
TRBJ1-5,TRBV7-8,CASSFLTGASQPQHF
TRBJ2-7,TRBV10-3,CAISEYGGRALDEQYF
TRBJ2-6,TRBV2,CASAEGRIHPDVLTF
TRBJ1-1,TRBV13,CASSLGGGGEAFF
TRBJ2-7,TRBV27,CASSFQLAGSSYEQYF
TRBJ2-1,TRBV11-3,CASSLVASGSNEQFF
TRBJ2-7,TRBV27,CASSFGTHAYEQYF
TRBJ1-2,TRBV4-1,CASSQKPSGQSGYTF
TRBJ2-7,TRBV5-1,CASSLGGVRDEQYF
TRBJ1-2,TRBV7-3,CASSSTLTGNYGYTF
TRBJ1-5,TRBV11-2,CASSLWGDSNQPQHF
TRBJ2-7,TRBV4-1,CASSQVGDYLYEQYF
TRBJ1-5,TRBV27,CASSLLAGYQPQHF
TRBJ2-6,TRBV19,CATQITRRDSGANVLTF
TRBJ2-5,TRBV19,CASSIADRGGETQYF
TRBJ1-3,TRBV19,CARAGERGNTIYF
TRBJ2-1,TRBV13,CASSQANQAGDSYNEQFF
TRBJ2-7,TRBV6-5,CASSYGGSRYEQYF
TRBJ1-2,TRBV12-5,CASSPGGGYGYTF
TRBJ2-7,TRBV27,CASSMTSGRAHEQYF
TRBJ2-7,TRBV4-1,CASSQEKVRSYEQYF
TRBJ2-7,TRBV4-2,CASSEAWTAYEQYF
TRBJ1-1,TRBV6-5,CASSSLQFPEAFF
TRBJ2-2,TRBV2,CASSEGTTNTGELFF
TRBJ2-7,TRBV29-1,CSVEGTGQSYEQYF
TRBJ1-2,TRBV5-4,CASSLEGRGYGYTF
TRBJ2-7,TRBV5-1,CASSGGTDPRGAYEQYF
TRBJ2-7,TRBV7-9,CASSLEWTGTYEQYF
TRBJ2-7,TRBV6-6,CASSYGREKYEQYF
TRBJ1-1,TRBV19,CASTLRAGGANTEAFF
TRBJ2-7,TRBV19,CASSIRDYLTYEQYF
TRBJ2-7,TRBV27,CASSYQGISSYEQYF
TRBJ1-1,TRBV11-3,CASSLDMSGGSIANTEAFF
TRBJ2-7,TRBV2,CASSESDLYEQYF
TRBJ1-2,TRBV4-1,CASSPEDRGNYGYTF
TRBJ1-2,TRBV7-6,CASSEGTEYAF